This TCR beta chain was observed in a study of radiotherapy plus CTLA-4 blockade in lung cancer. Method: immunoSEQ multiplex PCR; TCRdb's copy keeps in-frame clones and lacks some. The repertoire holds 28,000 or so clones, with 60% to 80% as singletons. Of note for this clone: Its antigen is unknown.

V was clipped by 0 bases and J by 11 bases, with 28 bases between them. CDR3 size: 18 residues. Germline V gene lookup returns CDR1 LGHNA and CDR2 YSLEER. Study results and caveats: Subsequent to radiotherapy plus ipilimumab, tumor-derived TCR clones underwent expansion in blood. With interferon-beta, early dynamics of blood T cell clones were reported to best predict response.

This specimen consisted of peripheral blood, obtained from a patient treated with radiotherapy plus ipilimumab. The origin of this receptor is a human donor with non-small cell lung cancer who had stable disease on radiotherapy plus ipilimumab. This rearrangement joins TRBV4-3 to TRBJ1-1; D possibly corresponds to TRBD1 (5 bases). The CDR3 sequence is CASSQDGGIGLYAQRAFF. Written as DNA, the CDR3 is TGCGCCAGCAGCCAAGACGGGGGAATAGGTTTATACGCACAAAGGGCTTTCTTT.